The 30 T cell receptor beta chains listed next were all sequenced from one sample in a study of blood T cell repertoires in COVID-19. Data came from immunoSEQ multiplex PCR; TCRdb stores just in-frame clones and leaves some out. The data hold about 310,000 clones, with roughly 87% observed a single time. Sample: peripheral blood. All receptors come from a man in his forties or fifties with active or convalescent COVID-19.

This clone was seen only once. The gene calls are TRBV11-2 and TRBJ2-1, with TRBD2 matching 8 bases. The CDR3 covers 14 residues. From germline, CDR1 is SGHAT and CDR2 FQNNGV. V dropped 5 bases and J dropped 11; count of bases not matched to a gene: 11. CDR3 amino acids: CASSTGGALRQQFF. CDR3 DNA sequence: TGTGCCAGCAGCACCGGGGGGGCCCTTCGCCAGCAGTTCTTC.

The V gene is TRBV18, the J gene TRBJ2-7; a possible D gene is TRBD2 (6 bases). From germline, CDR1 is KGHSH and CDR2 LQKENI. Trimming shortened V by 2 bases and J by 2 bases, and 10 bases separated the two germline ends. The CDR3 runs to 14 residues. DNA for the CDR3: TGTGCCAGCTCACCAGTATTAGCGGCCTACGAGCAGTACTTC. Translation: CASSPVLAAYEQYF.

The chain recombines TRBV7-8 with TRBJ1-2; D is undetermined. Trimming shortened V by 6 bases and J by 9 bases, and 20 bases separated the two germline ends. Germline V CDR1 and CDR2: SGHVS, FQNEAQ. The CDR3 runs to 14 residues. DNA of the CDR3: TGTGCCAGCAGAAGGACTGAAACAGATGATCGCTACACCTTC. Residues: CASRRTETDDRYTF.

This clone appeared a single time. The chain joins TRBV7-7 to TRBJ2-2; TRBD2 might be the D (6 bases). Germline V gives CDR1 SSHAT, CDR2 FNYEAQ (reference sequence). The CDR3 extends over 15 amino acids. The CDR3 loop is CASGRASTNTGELFF. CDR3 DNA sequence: TGTGCTAGCGGCCGAGCGTCCACGAACACCGGGGAGCTGTTTTTT.

CDR3 residues: CASSQRTGLSPLHF. CDR3 nucleotides: TGCGCCAGCAGCCAAAGGACAGGGTTATCACCCCTCCACTTT. The genes are TRBV4-1 and TRBJ1-6, with 8 bases matching TRBD1. Germline lookup yields CDR1 MGHRA and CDR2 YSYEKL. The CDR3 totals 14 residues. Germline trimming cut 2 bases from V and 10 bases from J; bases unmatched to any gene: 4.

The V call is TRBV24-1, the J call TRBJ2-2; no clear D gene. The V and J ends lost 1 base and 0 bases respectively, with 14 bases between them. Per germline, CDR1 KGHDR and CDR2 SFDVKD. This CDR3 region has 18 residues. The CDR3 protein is CATSDLGGSVTNTGELFF. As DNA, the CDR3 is TGTGCCACCAGTGATTTAGGCGGTTCAGTTACGAACACCGGGGAGCTGTTTTTT.

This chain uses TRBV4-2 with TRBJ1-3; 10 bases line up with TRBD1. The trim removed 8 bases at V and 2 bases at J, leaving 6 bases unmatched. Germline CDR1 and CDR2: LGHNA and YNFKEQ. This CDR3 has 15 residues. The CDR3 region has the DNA TGTGCCAGCCTGGACAGGGGGGTTACTGGAAACACCATATATTTT. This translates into CASLDRGVTGNTIYF.

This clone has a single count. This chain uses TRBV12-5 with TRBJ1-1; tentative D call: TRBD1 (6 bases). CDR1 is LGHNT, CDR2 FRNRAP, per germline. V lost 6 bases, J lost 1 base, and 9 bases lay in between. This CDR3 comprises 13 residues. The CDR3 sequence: CASGPDRNTEAFF. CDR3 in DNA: TGTGCTAGTGGCCCGGACAGGAACACTGAAGCTTTCTTT.

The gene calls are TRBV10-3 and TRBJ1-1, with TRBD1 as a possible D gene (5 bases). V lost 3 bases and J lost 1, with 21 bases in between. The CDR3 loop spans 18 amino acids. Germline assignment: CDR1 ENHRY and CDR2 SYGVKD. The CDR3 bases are TGTGCCATCAGTGACCCCCGATACCAAGCCAGGGAGAACACTGAAGCTTTCTTT. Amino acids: CAISDPRYQARENTEAFF.

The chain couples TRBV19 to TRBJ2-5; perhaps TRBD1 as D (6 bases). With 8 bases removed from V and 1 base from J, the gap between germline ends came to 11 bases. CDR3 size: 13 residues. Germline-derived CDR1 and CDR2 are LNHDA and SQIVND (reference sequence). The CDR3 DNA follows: TGTGCCAGTGCAGACAGGTCCCAAGAGACCCAGTACTTC. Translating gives CASADRSQETQYF.

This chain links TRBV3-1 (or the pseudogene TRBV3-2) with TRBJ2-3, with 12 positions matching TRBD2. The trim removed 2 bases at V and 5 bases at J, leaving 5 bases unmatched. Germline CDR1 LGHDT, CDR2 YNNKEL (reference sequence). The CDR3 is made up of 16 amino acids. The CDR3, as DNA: TGTGCCAGCAGCCAACTAGCGGGAGGGCGGGTAGATACGCAGTATTTT. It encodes CASSQLAGGRVDTQYF.

CDR3 in DNA: TGCAGCGTTGATTCCGGGGTGGGCTACGAGCAGTACTTC. Encoded protein: CSVDSGVGYEQYF. The V gene is TRBV29-1, the J gene TRBJ2-7; perhaps TRBD2 as D (5 bases). The CDR3 sequence is 13 residues long. Trimming left V 3 bases short and J 3 bases short, with 12 bases between. Germline CDR1 and CDR2: SQVTM and ANQGSEA.

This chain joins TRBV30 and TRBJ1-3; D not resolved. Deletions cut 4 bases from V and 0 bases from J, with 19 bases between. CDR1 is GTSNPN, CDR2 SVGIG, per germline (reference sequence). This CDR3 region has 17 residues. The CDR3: CAWNDFGGGVSGNTIYF. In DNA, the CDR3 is TGTGCCTGGAATGATTTCGGTGGCGGAGTCTCTGGAAACACCATATATTTT.

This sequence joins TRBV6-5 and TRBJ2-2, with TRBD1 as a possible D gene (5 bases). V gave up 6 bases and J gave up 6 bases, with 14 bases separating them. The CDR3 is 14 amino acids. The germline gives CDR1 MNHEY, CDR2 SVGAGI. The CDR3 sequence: CASRIQERAGELFF. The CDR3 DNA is TGTGCCAGCAGGATACAGGAACGAGCCGGGGAGCTGTTTTTT.

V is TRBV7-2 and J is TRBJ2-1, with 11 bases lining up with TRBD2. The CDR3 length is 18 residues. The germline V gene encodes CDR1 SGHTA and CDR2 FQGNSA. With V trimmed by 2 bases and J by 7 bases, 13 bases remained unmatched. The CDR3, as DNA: TGTGCCAGCAGCTTAATCGGTGCGGCTAGCGGGAGGAAGAATGAGCAGTTCTTC. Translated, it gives CASSLIGAASGRKNEQFF.

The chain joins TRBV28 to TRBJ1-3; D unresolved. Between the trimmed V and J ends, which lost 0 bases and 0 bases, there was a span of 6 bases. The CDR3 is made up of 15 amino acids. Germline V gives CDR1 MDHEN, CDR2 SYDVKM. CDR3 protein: CASSLWAGSGNTIYF. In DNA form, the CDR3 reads TGTGCCAGCAGTTTATGGGCAGGCTCTGGAAACACCATATATTTT.

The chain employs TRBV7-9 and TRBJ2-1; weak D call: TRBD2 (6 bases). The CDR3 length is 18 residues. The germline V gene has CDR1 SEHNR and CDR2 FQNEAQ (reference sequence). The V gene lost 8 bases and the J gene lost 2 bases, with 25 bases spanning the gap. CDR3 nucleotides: TGTGCCAGCTCCGGTGGCAATCTGGGACTCCCAACCTACAATGAGCAGTTCTTC. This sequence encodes CASSGGNLGLPTYNEQFF.

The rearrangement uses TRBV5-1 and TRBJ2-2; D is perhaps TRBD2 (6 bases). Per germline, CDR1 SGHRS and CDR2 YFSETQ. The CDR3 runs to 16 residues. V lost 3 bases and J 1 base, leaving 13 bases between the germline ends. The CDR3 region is CASSSGTAVNTGELFF. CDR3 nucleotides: TGCGCCAGCAGCTCCGGGACTGCGGTGAACACCGGGGAGCTGTTTTTT.

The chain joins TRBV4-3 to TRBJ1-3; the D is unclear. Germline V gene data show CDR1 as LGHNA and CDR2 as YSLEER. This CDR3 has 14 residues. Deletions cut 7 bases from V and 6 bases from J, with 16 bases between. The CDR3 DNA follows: TGCGCCAGCAACCAGCCGAGGTCGGAAAACACCATATATTTT. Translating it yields CASNQPRSENTIYF.

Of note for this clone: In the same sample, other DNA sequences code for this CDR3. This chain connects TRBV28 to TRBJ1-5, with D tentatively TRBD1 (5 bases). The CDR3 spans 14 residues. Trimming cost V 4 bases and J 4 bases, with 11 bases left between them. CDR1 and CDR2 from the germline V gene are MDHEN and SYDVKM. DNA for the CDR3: TGTGCCAGCAGTTCAGGGTCCGGAAATCAGCCCCAGCATTTT. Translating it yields CASSSGSGNQPQHF.

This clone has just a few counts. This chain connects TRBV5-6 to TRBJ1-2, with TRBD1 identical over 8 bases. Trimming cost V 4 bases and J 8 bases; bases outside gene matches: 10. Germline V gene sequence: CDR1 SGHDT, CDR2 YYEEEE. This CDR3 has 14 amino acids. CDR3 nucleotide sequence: TGTGCCAGCAGCCCTACAGGAGGGACAGGCGGCTACACCTTC. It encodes CASSPTGGTGGYTF.

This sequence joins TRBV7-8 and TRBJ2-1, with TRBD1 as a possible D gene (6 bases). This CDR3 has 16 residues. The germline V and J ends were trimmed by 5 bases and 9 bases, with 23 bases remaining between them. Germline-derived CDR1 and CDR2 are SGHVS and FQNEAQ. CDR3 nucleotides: TGTGCCAGCAGCACAGCATCGGACAGAGTCGGCGGTGAGCAGTTCTTC. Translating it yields CASSTASDRVGGEQFF.

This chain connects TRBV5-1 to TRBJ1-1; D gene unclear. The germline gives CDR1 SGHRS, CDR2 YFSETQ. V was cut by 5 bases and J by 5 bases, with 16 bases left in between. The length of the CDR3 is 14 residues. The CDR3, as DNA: TGCGCCAGCAGGGAGCGGGGAGAGACGACTGAAGCTTTCTTT. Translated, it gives CASRERGETTEAFF.

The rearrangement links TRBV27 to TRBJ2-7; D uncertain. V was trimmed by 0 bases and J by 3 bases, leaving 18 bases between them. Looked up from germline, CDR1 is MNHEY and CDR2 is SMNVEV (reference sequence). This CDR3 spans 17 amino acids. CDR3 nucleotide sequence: TGTGCCAGCAGTTTATCTGCAGGCCTCCTTAAGGTCTACGAGCAGTACTTC. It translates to CASSLSAGLLKVYEQYF.

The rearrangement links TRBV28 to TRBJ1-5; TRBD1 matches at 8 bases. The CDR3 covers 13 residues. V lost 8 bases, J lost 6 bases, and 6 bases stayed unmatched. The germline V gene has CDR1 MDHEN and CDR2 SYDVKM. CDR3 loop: CASLDRGIQPQHF. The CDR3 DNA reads TGTGCCAGCCTCGACAGGGGAATTCAGCCCCAGCATTTT.

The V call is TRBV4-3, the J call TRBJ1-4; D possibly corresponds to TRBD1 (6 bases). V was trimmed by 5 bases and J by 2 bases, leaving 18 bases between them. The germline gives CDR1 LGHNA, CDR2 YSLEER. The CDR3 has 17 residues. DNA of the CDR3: TGCGCCAGCAGCGGGTCGGCTTTACAGGGTACTAATGAAAAACTGTTTTTT. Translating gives CASSGSALQGTNEKLFF.

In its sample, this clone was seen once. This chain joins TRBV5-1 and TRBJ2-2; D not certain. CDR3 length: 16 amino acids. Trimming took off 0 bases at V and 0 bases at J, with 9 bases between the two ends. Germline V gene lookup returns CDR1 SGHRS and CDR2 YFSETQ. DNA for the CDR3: TGCGCCAGCAGCTTGGCCTACGTGGCGAACACCGGGGAGCTGTTTTTT. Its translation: CASSLAYVANTGELFF. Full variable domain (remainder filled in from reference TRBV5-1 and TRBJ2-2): KAGVTQTPRYLIKTRGQQVTLSCSPISGHRSVSWYQQTPGQGLQFLFEYFSETQRNKGNFPGRFSGRQFSNSRSEMNVSTLELGDSALYLCASSLAYVANTGELFFGEGSRLTVL.

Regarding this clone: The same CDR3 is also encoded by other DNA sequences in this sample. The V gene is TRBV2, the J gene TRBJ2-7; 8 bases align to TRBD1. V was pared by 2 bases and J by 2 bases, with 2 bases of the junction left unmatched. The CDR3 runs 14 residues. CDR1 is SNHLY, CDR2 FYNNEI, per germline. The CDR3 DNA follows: TGTGCCAGCAGTGAACAGGGGGCTACCTACGAGCAGTACTTC. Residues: CASSEQGATYEQYF.

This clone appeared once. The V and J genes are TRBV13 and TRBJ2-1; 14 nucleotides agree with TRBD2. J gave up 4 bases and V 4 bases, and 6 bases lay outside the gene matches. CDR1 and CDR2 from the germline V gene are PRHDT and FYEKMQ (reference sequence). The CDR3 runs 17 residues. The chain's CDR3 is CASSSPRTSGGYNEQFF. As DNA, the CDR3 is TGTGCCAGCAGCTCACCCCGGACTAGCGGGGGGTACAATGAGCAGTTCTTC.

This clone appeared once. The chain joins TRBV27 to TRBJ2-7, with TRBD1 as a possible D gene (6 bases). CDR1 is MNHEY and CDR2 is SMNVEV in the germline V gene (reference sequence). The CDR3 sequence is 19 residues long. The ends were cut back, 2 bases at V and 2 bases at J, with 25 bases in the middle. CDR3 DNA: TGTGCCAGCAGTTTACCCGCCTGGGGGCAGGTCTCAAAAACCTACGAGCAGTACTTC. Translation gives CASSLPAWGQVSKTYEQYF.